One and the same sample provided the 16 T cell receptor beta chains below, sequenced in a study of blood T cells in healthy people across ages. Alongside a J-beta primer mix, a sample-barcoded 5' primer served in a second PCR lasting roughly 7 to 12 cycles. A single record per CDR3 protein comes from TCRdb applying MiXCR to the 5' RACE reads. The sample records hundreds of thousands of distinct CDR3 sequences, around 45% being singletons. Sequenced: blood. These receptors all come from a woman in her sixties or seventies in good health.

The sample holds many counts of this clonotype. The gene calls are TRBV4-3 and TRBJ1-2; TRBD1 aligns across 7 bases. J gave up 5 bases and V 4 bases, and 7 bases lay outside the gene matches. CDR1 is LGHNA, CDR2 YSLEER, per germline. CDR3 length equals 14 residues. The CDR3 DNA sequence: TGCGCCAGCAGCCTGCTAGGGGGACAGTATGGCTACACCTTC. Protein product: CASSLLGGQYGYTF.

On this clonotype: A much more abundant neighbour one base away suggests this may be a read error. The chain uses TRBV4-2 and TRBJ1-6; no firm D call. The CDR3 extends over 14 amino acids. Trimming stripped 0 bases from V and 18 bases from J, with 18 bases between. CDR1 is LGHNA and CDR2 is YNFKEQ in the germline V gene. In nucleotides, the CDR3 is TGTGCCAGCAGCCAAGATTTGGATCAAAGGGCCCCCCACTTT. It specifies CASSQDLDQRAPHF.

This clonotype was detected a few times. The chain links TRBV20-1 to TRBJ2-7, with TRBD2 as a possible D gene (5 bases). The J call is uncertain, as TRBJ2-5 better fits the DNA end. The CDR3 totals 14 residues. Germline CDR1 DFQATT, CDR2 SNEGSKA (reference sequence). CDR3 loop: CSARDWSLAETQYF. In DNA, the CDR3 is TGCAGTGCTAGAGATTGGAGTCTAGCAGAGACCCAGTACTTC.

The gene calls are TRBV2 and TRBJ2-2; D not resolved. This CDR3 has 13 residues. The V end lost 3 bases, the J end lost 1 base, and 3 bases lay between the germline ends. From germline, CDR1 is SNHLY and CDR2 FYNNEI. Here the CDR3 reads CASSEENTGELFF. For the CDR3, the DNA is TGTGCCAGCAGTGAGGAGAACACCGGGGAGCTGTTTTTT.

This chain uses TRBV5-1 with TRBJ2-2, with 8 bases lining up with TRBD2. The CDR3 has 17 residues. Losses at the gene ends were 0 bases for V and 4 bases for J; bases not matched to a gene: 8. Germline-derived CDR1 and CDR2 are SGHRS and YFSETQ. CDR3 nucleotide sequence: TGCGCCAGCAGCTTGGGACGGACAGCGGGGGCCACCGGGGAGCTGTTTTTT. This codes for CASSLGRTAGATGELFF.

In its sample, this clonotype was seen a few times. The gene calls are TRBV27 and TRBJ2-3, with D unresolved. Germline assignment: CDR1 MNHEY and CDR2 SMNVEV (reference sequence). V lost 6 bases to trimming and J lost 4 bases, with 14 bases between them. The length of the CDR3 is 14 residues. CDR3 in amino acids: CASRRIGSSDTQYF. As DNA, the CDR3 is TGTGCCAGCAGAAGGATTGGCAGTTCAGATACGCAGTATTTT.

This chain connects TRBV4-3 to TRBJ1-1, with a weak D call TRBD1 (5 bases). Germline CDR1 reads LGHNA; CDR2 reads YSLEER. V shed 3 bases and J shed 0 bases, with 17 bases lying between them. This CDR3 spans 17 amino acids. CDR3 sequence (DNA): TGCGCCAGCAGCCAGGTTGGGGGGAACTATATGAACACTGAAGCTTTCTTT. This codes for CASSQVGGNYMNTEAFF.

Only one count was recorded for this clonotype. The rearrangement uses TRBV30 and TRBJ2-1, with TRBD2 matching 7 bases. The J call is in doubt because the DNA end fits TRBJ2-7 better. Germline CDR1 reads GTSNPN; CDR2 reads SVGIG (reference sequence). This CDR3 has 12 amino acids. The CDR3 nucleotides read TGTGCCGGGGAGGGAGAGCGCTCCGAGCAGTACTTC. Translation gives CAGEGERSEQYF.

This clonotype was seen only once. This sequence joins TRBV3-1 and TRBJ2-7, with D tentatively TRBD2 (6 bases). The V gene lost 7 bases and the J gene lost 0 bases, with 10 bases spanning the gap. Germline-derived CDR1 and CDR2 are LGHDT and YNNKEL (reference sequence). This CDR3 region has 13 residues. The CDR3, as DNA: TGTGCCAGCAATGTCGGGAGCTCCTACGAGCAGTACTTC. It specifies CASNVGSSYEQYF.

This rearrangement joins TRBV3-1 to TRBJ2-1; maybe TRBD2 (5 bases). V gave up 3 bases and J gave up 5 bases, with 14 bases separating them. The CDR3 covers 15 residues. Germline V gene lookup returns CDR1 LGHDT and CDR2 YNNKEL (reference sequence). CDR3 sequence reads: CASSHVGGRDNEQFF. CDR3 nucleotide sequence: TGTGCCAGCAGCCATGTGGGCGGGCGGGACAATGAGCAGTTCTTC.

For the CDR3, the DNA is TGCGCCAGCAAGGAGCGGGAGGCCAACTACGAGCAGTACTTC. As protein: CASKEREANYEQYF. The genes are TRBV5-1 and TRBJ2-7; 9 positions match TRBD2. Germline CDR1 is SGHRS and CDR2 is YFSETQ. The CDR3 contains 14 residues. The V and J ends lost 6 bases and 3 bases, in that order; junction bases with no gene match: 7.

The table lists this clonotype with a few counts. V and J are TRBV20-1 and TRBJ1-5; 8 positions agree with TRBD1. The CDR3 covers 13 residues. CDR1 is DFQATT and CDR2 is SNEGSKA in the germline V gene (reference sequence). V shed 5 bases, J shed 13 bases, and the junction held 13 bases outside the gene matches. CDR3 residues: CSASPNYGQGQHF. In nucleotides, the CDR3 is TGCAGTGCTTCCCCCAATTACGGACAGGGTCAGCATTTT.

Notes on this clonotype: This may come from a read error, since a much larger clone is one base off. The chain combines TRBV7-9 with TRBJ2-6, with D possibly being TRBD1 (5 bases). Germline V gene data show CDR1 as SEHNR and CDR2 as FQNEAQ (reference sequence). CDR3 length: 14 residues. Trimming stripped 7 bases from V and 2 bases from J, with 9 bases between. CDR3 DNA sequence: TGTGCCAGCACCTCAGGGACTGGGGCCAACGTCCTGACTTTC. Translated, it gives CASTSGTGANVLTF.

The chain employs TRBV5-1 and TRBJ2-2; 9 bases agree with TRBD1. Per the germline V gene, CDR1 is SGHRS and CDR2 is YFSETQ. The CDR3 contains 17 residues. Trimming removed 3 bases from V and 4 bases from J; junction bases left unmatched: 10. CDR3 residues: CASSSGPGQGFTGELFF. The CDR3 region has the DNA TGCGCCAGCAGCTCGGGGCCGGGACAGGGTTTCACCGGGGAGCTGTTTTTT.

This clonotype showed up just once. The CDR3 protein is CASSHVGQRLYGYTF. The CDR3 coding sequence is TGCGCCAGCAGTCACGTCGGACAGCGTCTCTATGGCTACACCTTC. The chain employs TRBV23-1 and TRBJ1-2; D perhaps matches TRBD1 (6 bases). TRBV23-1 is reported as an ORF; its role is uncertain. CDR3 length: 15 residues. Trimming shortened V by 3 bases and J by 4 bases, and 15 bases separated the two germline ends.

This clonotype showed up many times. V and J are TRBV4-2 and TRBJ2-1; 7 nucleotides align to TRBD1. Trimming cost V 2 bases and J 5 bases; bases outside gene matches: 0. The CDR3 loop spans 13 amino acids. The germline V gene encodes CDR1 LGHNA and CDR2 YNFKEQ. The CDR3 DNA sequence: TGTGCCAGCAGCCAACAGGGGGACAATGAGCAGTTCTTC. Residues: CASSQQGDNEQFF.